This TCR beta chain was sequenced in a study of blood T cell repertoires in COVID-19. Only one count was recorded for this clone. Per the original methods: Estimation of nucleated cell counts was performed using reference gene primer amplification. Method: immunoSEQ multiplex PCR; TCRdb's copy keeps in-frame clones and lacks some. V, J and clone size derive from that table, while D and trimming were established from the DNA sequence. Among about 130,000 clones listed, approximately 85% were seen once. Sequenced input: peripheral blood. This sequence originates from a human donor in a cohort sampled during active COVID-19.

The CDR3 DNA reads as TGTGCCAGTAGCCCTAGAAATAGAGGACTAGCGGATATAAATGAGCAGTTCTTC. As protein: CASSPRNRGLADINEQFF. This chain links TRBV19 with TRBJ2-1, with 10 bases lining up with TRBD2. This CDR3 region has 18 residues. Germline CDR1 LNHDA, CDR2 SQIVND (reference sequence). J gave up 7 bases and V 6 bases, and 18 bases lay outside the gene matches.